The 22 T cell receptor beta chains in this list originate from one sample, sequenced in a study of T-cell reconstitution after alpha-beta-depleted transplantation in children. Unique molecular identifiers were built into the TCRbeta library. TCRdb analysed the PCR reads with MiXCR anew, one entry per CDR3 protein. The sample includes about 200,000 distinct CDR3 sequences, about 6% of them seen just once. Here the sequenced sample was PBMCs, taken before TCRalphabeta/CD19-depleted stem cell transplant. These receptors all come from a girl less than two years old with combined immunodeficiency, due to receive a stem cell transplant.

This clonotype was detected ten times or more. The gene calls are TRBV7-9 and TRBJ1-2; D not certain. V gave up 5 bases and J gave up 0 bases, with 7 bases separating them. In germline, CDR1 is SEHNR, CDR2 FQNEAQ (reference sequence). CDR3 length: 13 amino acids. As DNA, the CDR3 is TGTGCCAGCAGCCCACATACTAACTATGGCTACACCTTC. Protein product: CASSPHTNYGYTF.

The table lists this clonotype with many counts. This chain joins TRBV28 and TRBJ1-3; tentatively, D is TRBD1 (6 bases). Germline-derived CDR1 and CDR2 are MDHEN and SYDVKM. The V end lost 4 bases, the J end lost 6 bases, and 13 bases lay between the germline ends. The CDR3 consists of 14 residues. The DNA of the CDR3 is TGTGCCAGCAGTTATTTTCGACAGGCAAACACCATATATTTT. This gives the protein CASSYFRQANTIYF.

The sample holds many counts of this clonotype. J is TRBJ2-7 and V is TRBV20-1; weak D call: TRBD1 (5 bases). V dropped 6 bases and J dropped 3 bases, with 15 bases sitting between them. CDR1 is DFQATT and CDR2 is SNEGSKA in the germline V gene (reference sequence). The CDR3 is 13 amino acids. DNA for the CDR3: TGCAGTGCCCATGCGGACACCAACTACGAGCAGTACTTC. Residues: CSAHADTNYEQYF.

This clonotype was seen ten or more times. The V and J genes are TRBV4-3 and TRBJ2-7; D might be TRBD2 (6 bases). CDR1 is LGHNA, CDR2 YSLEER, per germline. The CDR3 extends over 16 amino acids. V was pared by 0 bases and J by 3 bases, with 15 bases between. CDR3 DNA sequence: TGCGCCAGCAGCCAAGATCGGGCGGGGAACGGCTACGAGCAGTACTTC. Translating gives CASSQDRAGNGYEQYF.

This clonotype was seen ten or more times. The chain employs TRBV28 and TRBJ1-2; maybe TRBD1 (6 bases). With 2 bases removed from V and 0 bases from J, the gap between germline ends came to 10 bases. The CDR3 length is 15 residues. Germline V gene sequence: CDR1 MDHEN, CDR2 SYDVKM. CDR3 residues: CASSLLQGTNYGYTF. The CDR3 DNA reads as TGTGCCAGCAGTTTACTACAGGGAACTAACTATGGCTACACCTTC.

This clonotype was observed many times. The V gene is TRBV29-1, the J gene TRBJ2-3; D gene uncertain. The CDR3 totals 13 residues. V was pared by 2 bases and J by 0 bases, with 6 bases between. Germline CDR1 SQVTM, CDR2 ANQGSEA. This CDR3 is CSVELVSTDTQYF. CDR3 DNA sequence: TGCAGCGTTGAACTGGTTAGCACAGATACGCAGTATTTT.

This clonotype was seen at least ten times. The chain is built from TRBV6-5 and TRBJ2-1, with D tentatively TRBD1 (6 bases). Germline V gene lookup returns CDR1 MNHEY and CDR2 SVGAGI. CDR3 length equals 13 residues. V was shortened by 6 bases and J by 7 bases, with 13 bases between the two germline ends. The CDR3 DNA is TGTGCCAGCAGCCTTACAGGGTTTAATGAGCAGTTCTTC. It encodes CASSLTGFNEQFF.

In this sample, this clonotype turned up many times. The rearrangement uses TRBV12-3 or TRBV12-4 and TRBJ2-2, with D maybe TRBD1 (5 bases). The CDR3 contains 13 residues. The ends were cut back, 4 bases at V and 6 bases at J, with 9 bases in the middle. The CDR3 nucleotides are TGTGCCAGCAGTTCAGGGATCGCCGGGGAGCTGTTTTTT. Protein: CASSSGIAGELFF.

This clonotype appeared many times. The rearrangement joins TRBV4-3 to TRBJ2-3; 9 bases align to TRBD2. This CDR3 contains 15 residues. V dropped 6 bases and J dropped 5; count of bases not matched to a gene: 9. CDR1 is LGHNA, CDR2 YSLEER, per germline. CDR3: CASSDSGSIKDTQYF. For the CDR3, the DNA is TGCGCCAGCAGTGATAGCGGGAGCATTAAAGATACGCAGTATTTT.

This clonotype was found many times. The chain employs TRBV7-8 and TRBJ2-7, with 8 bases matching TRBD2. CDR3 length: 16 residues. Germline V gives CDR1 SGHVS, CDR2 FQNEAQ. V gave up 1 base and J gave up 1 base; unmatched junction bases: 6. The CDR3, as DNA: TGTGCCAGCAGCTTAGATTTGGGCGGGAGGTCCTACGAGCAGTACTTC. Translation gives CASSLDLGGRSYEQYF. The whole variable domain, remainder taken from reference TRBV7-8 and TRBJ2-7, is GAGVSQSPRYKVAKRGQDVALRCDPISGHVSLFWYQQALGQGPEFLTYFQNEAQLDKSGLPSDRFFAERPEGSVSTLKIQRTQQEDSAVYLCASSLDLGGRSYEQYFGPGTRLTVT.

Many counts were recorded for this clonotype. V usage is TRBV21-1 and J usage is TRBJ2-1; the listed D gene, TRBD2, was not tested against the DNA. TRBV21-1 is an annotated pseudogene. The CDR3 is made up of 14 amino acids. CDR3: CASSPRDYQNEQFF. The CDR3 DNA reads TGTGCCAGCAGCCCGCGGGACTATCAGAATGAGCAGTTCTTC.

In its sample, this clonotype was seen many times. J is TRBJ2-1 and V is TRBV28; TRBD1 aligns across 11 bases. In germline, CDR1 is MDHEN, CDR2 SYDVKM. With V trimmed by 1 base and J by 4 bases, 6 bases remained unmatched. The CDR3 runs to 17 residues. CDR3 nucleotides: TGTGCCAGCAGTTTATTTTTCGGGACAGGGGGTTACAATGAGCAGTTCTTC. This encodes CASSLFFGTGGYNEQFF. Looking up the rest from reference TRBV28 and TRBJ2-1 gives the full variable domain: DVKVTQSSRYLVKRTGEKVFLECVQDMDHENMFWYRQDPGLGLRLIYFSYDVKMKEKGDIPEGYSVSREKKERFSLILESASTNQTSMYLCASSLFFGTGGYNEQFFGPGTRLTVL.

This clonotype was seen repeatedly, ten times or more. The CDR3 loop reads CSASGQGRYNEQFF. The CDR3 region has the DNA TGCAGTGCTAGTGGGCAGGGGCGATACAATGAGCAGTTCTTC. The chain employs TRBV20-1 and TRBJ2-1, with D perhaps matching TRBD1 (6 bases). CDR3 length: 14 amino acids. V shed 3 bases and J shed 4 bases, with 13 bases lying between them. The germline V gene has CDR1 DFQATT and CDR2 SNEGSKA (reference sequence).

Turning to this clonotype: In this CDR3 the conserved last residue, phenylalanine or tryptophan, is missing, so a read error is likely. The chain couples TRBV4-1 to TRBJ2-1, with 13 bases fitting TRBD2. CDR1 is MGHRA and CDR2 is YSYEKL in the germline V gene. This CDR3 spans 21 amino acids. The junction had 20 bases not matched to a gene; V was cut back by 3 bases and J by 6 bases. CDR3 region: CASSHLPPTSGGAIVGNEQFL. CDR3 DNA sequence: TGCGCCAGCAGCCATCTTCCCCCCACTAGCGGGGGGGCCATTGTGGGCAATGAGCAGTTCTTG.

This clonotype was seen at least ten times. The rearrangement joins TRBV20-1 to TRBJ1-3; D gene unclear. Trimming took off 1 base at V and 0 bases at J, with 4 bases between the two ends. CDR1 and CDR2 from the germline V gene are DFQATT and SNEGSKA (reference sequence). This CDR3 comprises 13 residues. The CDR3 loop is CSARGVSGNTIYF. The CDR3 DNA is TGCAGTGCTAGAGGGGTCTCTGGAAACACCATATATTTT.

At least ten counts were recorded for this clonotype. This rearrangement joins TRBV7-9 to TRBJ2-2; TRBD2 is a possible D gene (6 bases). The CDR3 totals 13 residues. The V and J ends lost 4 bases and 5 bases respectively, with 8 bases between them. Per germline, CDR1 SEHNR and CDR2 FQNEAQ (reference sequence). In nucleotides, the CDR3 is TGTGCCAGCAGCTGGCTAGCGACCGGGGAGCTGTTTTTT. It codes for CASSWLATGELFF. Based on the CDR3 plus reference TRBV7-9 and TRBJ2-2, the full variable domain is DTGVSQNPRHKITKRGQNVTFRCDPISEHNRLYWYRQTLGQGPEFLTYFQNEAQLEKSRLLSDRFSAERPKGSFSTLEIQRTEQGDSAMYLCASSWLATGELFFGEGSRLTVL.

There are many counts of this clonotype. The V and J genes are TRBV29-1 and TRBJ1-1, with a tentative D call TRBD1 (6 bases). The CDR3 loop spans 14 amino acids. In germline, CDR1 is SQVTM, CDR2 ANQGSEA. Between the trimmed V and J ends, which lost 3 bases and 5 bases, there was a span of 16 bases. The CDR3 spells CSVDRRTGWTEAFF. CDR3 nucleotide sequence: TGCAGCGTTGACCGACGCACAGGGTGGACTGAAGCTTTCTTT.

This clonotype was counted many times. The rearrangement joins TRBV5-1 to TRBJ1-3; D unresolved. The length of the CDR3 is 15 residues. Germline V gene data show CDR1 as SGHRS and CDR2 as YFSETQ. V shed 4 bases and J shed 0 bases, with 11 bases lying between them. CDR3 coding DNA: TGCGCCAGCAGCCCTGGAGGAGACTCTGGAAACACCATATATTTT. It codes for CASSPGGDSGNTIYF.

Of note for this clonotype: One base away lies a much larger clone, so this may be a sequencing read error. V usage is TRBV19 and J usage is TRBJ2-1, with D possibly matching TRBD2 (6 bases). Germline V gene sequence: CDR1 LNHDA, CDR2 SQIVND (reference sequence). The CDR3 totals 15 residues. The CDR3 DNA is TGTACCAGTAACCCGGGACTCCGCTCCTACAATGAGCAGTTCTTC. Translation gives CTSNPGLRSYNEQFF. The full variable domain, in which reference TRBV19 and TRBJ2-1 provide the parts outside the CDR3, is DGGITQSPKYLFRKEGQNVTLSCEQNLNHDAMYWYRQDPGQGLRLIYYSQIVNDFQKGDIAEGYSVSREKKESFPLTVTSAQKNPTAFYLCTSNPGLRSYNEQFFGPGTRLTVL.

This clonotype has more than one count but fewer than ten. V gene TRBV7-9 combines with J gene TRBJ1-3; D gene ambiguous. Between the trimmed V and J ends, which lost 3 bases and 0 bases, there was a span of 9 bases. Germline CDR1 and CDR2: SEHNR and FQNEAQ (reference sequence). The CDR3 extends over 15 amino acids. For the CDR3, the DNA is TGTGCCAGCAGCTTTCCCGGGGACTCTGGAAACACCATATATTTT. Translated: CASSFPGDSGNTIYF.

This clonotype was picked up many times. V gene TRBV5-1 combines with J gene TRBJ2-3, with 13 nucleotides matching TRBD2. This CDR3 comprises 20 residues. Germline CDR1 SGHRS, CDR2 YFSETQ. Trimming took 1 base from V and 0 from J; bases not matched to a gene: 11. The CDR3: CASSLSGTSGDLLSTDTQYF. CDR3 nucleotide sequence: TGCGCCAGCAGCTTGAGCGGGACTAGCGGGGACCTGTTAAGCACAGATACGCAGTATTTT. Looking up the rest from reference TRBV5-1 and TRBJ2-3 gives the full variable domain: KAGVTQTPRYLIKTRGQQVTLSCSPISGHRSVSWYQQTPGQGLQFLFEYFSETQRNKGNFPGRFSGRQFSNSRSEMNVSTLELGDSALYLCASSLSGTSGDLLSTDTQYFGPGTRLTVL.

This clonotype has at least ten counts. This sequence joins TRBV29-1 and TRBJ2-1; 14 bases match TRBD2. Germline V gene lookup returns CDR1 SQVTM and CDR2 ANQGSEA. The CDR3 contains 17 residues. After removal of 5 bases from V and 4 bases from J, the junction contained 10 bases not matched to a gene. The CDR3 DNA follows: TGCAGCGTTTCTAAGACTAGCGGGGGGGCCTTGTACAATGAGCAGTTCTTC. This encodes CSVSKTSGGALYNEQFF.